Sequencing of this T cell receptor beta chain was carried out in a study of blood T cell repertoires in COVID-19. In the study overall: There were acute and convalescent COVID-19 samples, and they came from the United States, Italy and Spain. The analysed material was cDNA or gDNA that came from T cells, B-cell-depleted T cells, or PBMCs.

Under the authors' procedure: Reference gene primer amplification yielded estimated nucleated cell counts. Produced via immunoSEQ multiplex PCR; TCRdb's table is partial and in-frame only. That table is the source of V, J and clone size, and D and trimming were worked out from the DNA. The data show around 300,000 clones, approximately 88% seen once. Germline assignment: CDR1 GTSNPN and CDR2 SVGIG (reference sequence). This CDR3 spans 14 amino acids. The J segment lost 6 bases and the V segment lost 4 bases, leaving 4 bases of the junction unmatched. The V and J genes are TRBV30 and TRBJ2-3; TRBD2 aligns across 13 bases. The TCR was taken from a man aged 45-65 years with acute or convalescent COVID-19. The sample taken for sequencing was peripheral blood. The CDR3 here is CAWKLAGGPDTQYF. For the CDR3, the DNA is TGTGCCTGGAAACTAGCGGGGGGGCCGGATACGCAGTATTTT.